The entry below gives a single T cell receptor (beta chain) sequence along with its context. Produced via immunoSEQ multiplex PCR; TCRdb's table is partial and in-frame only. The sample has some 120,000 clones; roughly 80% are singletons. Germline CDR1 and CDR2: SEHNR and FQNEAQ (reference sequence). The CDR3 covers 15 residues. Trimming removed 7 bases at V and 2 bases at J, with 16 bases between. The data were obtained in a study of blood T cell repertoires in COVID-19. Sequenced sample: PBMCs or T cells enriched from blood (not recorded which). The chain recombines TRBV7-9 with TRBJ2-3; tentative D call: TRBD2 (6 bases). The sequence was obtained from a man in his thirties or forties who had recovered from COVID-19. The CDR3 region has the DNA TGTGCCAGCACCCCCGGGGAGGCCATCACAGATACGCAGTATTTT. Its protein product is CASTPGEAITDTQYF.